This T cell receptor (beta chain) was profiled in a study of early T cells in non-severe SARS-CoV-2 infection. For the study at large: Chains were not paired, and sequencing was done on bulk RNA from unsorted whole blood.

Notes on the study in general: Using VDJdb, the matching emphasized anti-spike CD8 responses while missing private and CD4 specificities.

The V and J ends lost 6 bases and 7 bases, in that order; junction bases with no gene match: 3. From germline, CDR1 is DFQATT and CDR2 SNEGSKA (reference sequence). The CDR3 contains 11 residues. Individual cDNA molecules received unique molecular identifiers during library preparation. MiXCR, applied by TCRdb to the 5' RACE reads, yields one record per CDR3 protein. The sample yields around 92,000 distinct CDR3 sequences, more than 9.5% seen once. By share of the sample, this clonotype is medium-sized. The antigen is not known. The sample taken for sequencing was whole blood. V and J are TRBV20-1 and TRBJ2-1; 7 bases align to TRBD1. The sequence was collected from an adult who was a healthcare worker with PCR-confirmed SARS-CoV-2 infection or an uninfected control (not recorded which). This CDR3 is CSAQGVNEQFF. The CDR3, as DNA: TGCAGTGCCCAGGGGGTGAATGAGCAGTTCTTC.